Below, one T cell receptor beta chain is given with its context. Its antigen is undetermined. The data derive from a study of cytomegalovirus exposure and HLA in healthy donors. Healthy bone marrow donors formed the donor group. Overall study findings and caveats: Later work found that TCR association rates differed between HLA loci; DRB1 had the most and HLA-C the fewest. A cluster of highly shared sequence variants was likely a sequencing artifact.

V dropped 2 bases and J dropped 6; count of bases not matched to a gene: 14. The germline V gene has CDR1 ENHRY and CDR2 SYGVKD. This CDR3 is 19 amino acids long. The primer mix had 60 Vbeta and 13 Jbeta primers. TCRdb keeps only in-frame clones here, not all; method: immunoSEQ multiplex PCR. This repertoire comprises approximately 150,000 clones; its ten largest clones make up about 1.4%. The chain couples TRBV10-3 to TRBJ2-6; 9 nucleotides match TRBD2. Source material: PBMCs. This TCR came from a woman aged 40 to 50 in good health and CMV-seronegative. The CDR3 here is CAISEIPTSGSSAANVLTF. CDR3 DNA: TGTGCCATCAGTGAGATCCCGACTAGCGGATCTTCGGCGGCCAACGTCCTGACTTTC.